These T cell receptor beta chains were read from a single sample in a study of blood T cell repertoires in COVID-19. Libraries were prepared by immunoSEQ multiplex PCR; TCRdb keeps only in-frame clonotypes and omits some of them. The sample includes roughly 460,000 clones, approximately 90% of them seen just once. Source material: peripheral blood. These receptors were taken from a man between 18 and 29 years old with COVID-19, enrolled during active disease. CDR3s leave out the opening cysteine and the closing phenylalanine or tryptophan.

ASSRPPGDGYT,TRBV3-1/TRBV3-2,TRBJ1-2
ASSSKDRAGEQY,TRBV27,TRBJ2-7
ASSYGRGSTEAF,TRBV6-5,TRBJ1-1
ASSPTGGQPRYT,TRBV7-9,TRBJ1-2
ASSRENNSPLH,TRBV2,TRBJ1-6
ATKGGGLTDTQY,TRBV15,TRBJ2-3
ASTSGRFRPYEQY,TRBV11-3,TRBJ2-7
ARSSIGGGRYNEQF,TRBV5-3,TRBJ2-1
SVDGTSGENQETQY,TRBV29-1,TRBJ2-5
ASSPSGTSGYEQY,TRBV5-1,TRBJ2-7
ASSLRGDRTDTQY,TRBV5-1,TRBJ2-3
ASSKARENRQGGTEQY,TRBV21-1,TRBJ2-7
ASSQELGRSTGELF,TRBV3-1/TRBV3-2,TRBJ2-2
ASSSTSGAGELF,TRBV5-1,TRBJ2-2
ASSSRTGISYNSPLH,TRBV5-4,TRBJ1-6
ASSQVAAGNEQF,TRBV4-1,TRBJ2-1
ASSPRTRNTGELF,TRBV6-5,TRBJ2-2
ASSLAPGLAASNIQY,TRBV11-2,TRBJ2-4
ASSSGGTAF,TRBV6-6,TRBJ1-1
AAAPGLAAYEQY,TRBV10-2,TRBJ2-7
ASKSGGSWF,TRBV11-2,TRBJ2-1
ASSPTSGTYNEQF,TRBV5-1,TRBJ2-1
ASSFGQAYGYT,TRBV28,TRBJ1-2
ASSLDIGPGGGEQY,TRBV11-3,TRBJ2-7
ATSDPARPGTAQY,TRBV24-1,TRBJ2-7
ASSQNRGEHGYT,TRBV4-2,TRBJ1-2
AISESRGRAGNEQF,TRBV10-3,TRBJ2-1
ASSYTGAETQY,TRBV6-5,TRBJ2-5
ASTKGTSGGYEQY,TRBV6-5,TRBJ2-7
ASRWTGGNSPLH,TRBV6-5,TRBJ1-6
ASSPLDTALVGLF,TRBV18,TRBJ2-2
ASSQDFRVPPNEQF,TRBV4-1,TRBJ2-1
ASSSSGQGYLRYEQY,TRBV19,TRBJ2-7